This T cell receptor beta chain was sequenced in a study of identical twins (dated by TCRdb to 2016 to 2017). Concerning the study at large: TCR alpha and beta repertoires from monozygotic twins, unrelated adults of various ages and cord blood were deep-sequenced to test whether fetal clonotypes persist. To rule out contamination, the twin experiments were replicated at different times with different library preparation protocols. Results and caveats for the whole study, not just this receptor: Out-of-frame TCR alpha sequences shared between twins showed an excess of low generation-probability sequences compared with coincidental sharing between unrelated individuals. Fewer insertions were carried by abundant cord blood beta clonotypes; a weaker similar trend was observed in young adult naive repertoires, while no such trend was observed in memory repertoires. Because the same donors could not be followed over many years, the conclusions relied on cross-sectional statistical analysis. Invariant T cells such as MAIT and iNKT could partly confound zero-insertion analyses, though diverse VJ usage argued against this for most clonotypes. In monozygotic twins, out-of-frame TCR alpha sharing was systematically underestimated by recombination models, although the models agreed with sharing between unrelated individuals. A weaker excess of twin sharing was found in beta out-of-frame sequences because the signal-to-noise ratio was lowered by fewer shared sequences.

Including cysteine and phenylalanine, the CDR3 has 16 amino acids. Kept here is only the CDR3 DNA, which spans 48 bases and is read in frame from base 1. Reading the germline V gene (reference sequence) gives CDR1 DFQATT and CDR2 SNEGSKA. Trimming leaves V shorter by 0 bases and J shorter by 11 bases, with the junction holding 17 bases beyond the gene matches. Every donor in the study was a healthy Caucasian. Libraries came from 5' RACE. The data were produced on an Illumina HiSeq 2000. Template switching added a universal primer binding site, and the final cDNA carried a unique molecular identifier that allowed TCR cDNA molecules to be counted accurately. Specific primers in the conserved constant-segment region were used to synthesize first-strand cDNA for the TCR alpha and beta chains. Each cDNA library was double barcoded, with a SMART-Mk sample barcode plus Illumina barcodes, to control for contamination. Two successive PCR steps introduced TruSeq adapter sequences along with Illumina sample barcodes. The TCR alpha and beta cDNA libraries were sequenced on the Illumina HiSeq platform using custom primers. The original pipeline was this. Unique molecular identifiers were extracted from raw reads with MiGEC, and CDR3 positions were determined with MiXCR. For each individual, recombination models were inferred using an EM algorithm with the repgenHMM and IGoR tools. The analysis of shared clonotypes was done with the tcR package in R, with sharing normalized by the product of cloneset sizes. To study raw recombination free of thymic and clonal selection effects, out-of-frame nonproductive sequences were analyzed. The raw public data were reprocessed by TCRdb itself: fastp quality trimming at Q25, MiXCR clonotype calling, in-frame beta chains only. Here each entry gathers all rows of one CDR3 protein and keeps the most common genes and DNA. These V and J calls derive from TCRdb rather than the authors' analysis. This sample comprises around 1.7 million distinct CDR3 sequences, more than 30% of them detected only once. Clones ranked in the top ten supply about 0.27% of the sample.

Regarding this clonotype: Its antigen is currently not known. No base quality information exists; no much larger clone differs at one position.

Sequenced input: cord blood. The chain was built from TRBV20-1 and TRBJ2-5; TRBD2 lines up with 8 middle nucleotides. This TCR came from a newborn girl in good health. This receptor has the CDR3 CSARDRLASTYNEQYF. The nucleotide sequence reads as follows: TGCAGTGCTAGAGATAGACTAGCGAGCACCTACAATGAGCAGTACTTC.